The source of this T cell receptor beta chain is a study of T cells in Graves' hyperthyroidism and ophthalmopathy. Study-wide findings and caveats: Using 13 V-J features, a model discriminated ophthalmopathy from stable hyperthyroidism. Onset of ophthalmopathy came a median 6.5 months after the model predicted it.

Amplification of TCR beta CDR3 regions used RNA as the template. A first-round RT-PCR of the TCR CDR3 used the HTBI primer set. TCRdb called the multiplex PCR reads again in MiXCR, with one record for every CDR3 protein. The sample comprises under 250,000 distinct CDR3 sequences, around 25% of which are singletons, and around 40% rests with the top ten. Trimming pared 3 bases from V and 4 bases from J, leaving 15 bases between. The CDR3 totals 15 residues. Concerning this clonotype itself: The target antigen is unknown.

Ophthalmopathy cases met thresholds of Clinical Activity Score at least 3, NOSPECS grade at least 4 and duration under 3 months. Clinical symptoms, serum thyroxine, TRAb, thyroid ultrasound and orbital computed tomography established diagnosis. The receptor comes from a woman in her thirties or forties with Graves' ophthalmopathy. This chain connects TRBV12-3 or TRBV12-4 to TRBJ1-2; no firm D call. The sequencing sample was made of blood. CDR3 nucleotide sequence: TGTGCCAGCAGTTTTCAGAACCCCCCTCCCTATGGCTACACCTTC. This encodes CASSFQNPPPYGYTF.